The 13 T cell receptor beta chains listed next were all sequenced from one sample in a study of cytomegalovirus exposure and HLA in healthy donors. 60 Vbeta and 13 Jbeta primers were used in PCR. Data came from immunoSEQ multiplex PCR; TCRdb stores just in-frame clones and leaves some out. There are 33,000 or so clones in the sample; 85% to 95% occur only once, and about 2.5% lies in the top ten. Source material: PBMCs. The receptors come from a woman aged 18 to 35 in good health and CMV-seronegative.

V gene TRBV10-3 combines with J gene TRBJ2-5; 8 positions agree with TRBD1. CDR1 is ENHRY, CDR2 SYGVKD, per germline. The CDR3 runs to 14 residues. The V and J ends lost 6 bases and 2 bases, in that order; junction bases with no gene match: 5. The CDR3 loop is CAIRRTGKQETQYF. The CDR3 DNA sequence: TGTGCCATCAGGAGGACAGGGAAACAAGAGACCCAGTACTTC.

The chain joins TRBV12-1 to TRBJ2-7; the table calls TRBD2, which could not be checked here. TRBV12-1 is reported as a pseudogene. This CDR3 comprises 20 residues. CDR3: CASSPAWTSGARGFPYEQYF. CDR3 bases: TGTGCCAGCAGCCCAGCATGGACTAGCGGAGCAAGAGGTTTCCCCTACGAGCAGTACTTC.

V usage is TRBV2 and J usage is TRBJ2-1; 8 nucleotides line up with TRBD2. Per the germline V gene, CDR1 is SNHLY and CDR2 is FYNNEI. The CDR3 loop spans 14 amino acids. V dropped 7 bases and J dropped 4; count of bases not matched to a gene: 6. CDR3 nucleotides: TGTGCCAGCAAACCGGCGGGAGGTTACAATGAGCAGTTCTTC. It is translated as CASKPAGGYNEQFF.

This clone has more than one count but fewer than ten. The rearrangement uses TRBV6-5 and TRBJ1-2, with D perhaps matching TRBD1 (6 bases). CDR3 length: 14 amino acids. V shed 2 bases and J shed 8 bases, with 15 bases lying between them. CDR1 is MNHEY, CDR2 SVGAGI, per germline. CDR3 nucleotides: TGTGCCAGCAGTTACACAGGGACTACAGGGGGCTACACCTTC. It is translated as CASSYTGTTGGYTF.

DNA for the CDR3: TGTGCCAGCAGTGAAGGGGAGGGCCCGGAGACCCAGTACTTC. Its protein is CASSEGEGPETQYF. V is TRBV6-1 and J is TRBJ2-5; 7 bases map to TRBD2. CDR3 length: 14 amino acids. Trimming at V came to 1 base and at J to 5 bases, leaving 4 bases not matched to a gene. The germline V gene encodes CDR1 MNHNS and CDR2 SASEGT.

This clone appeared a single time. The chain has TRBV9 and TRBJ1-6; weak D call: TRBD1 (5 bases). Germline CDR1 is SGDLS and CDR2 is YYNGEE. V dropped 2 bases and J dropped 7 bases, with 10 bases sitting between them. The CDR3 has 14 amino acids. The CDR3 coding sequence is TGTGCCAGCAGCGTTGGGGGGGGAAATTCACCCCTCCACTTT. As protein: CASSVGGGNSPLHF.

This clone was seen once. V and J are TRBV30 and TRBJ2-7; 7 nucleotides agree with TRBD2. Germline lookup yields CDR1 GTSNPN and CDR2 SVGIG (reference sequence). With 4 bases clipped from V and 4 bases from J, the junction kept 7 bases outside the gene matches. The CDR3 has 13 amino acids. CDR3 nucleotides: TGTGCCTGGAATCCAGCGGGGCCGTACGAGCAGTACTTC. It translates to CAWNPAGPYEQYF.

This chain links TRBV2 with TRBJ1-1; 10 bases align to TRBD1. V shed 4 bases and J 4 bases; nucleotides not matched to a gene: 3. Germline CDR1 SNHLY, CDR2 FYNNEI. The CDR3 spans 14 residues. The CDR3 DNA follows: TGTGCCAGCAGTGGGGACAGGGGACTCACTGAAGCTTTCTTT. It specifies CASSGDRGLTEAFF.

The CDR3 region is CASSQARTSNYNEQFF. The CDR3 DNA is TGCGCCAGCAGCCAAGCTAGGACTAGCAACTACAATGAGCAGTTCTTC. The rearrangement joins TRBV4-3 to TRBJ2-1; 8 nucleotides agree with TRBD2. Germline values: CDR1 LGHNA, CDR2 YSLEER. The V and J ends lost 1 base and 3 bases, in that order; junction bases with no gene match: 5. The CDR3 length is 16 residues.

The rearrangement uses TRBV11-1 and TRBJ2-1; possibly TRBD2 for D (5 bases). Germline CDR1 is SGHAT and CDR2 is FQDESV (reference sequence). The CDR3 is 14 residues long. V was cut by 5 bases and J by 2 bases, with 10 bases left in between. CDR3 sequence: CASSSSGTYNEQFF. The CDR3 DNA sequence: TGTGCCAGCAGCAGCTCCGGGACCTACAATGAGCAGTTCTTC.

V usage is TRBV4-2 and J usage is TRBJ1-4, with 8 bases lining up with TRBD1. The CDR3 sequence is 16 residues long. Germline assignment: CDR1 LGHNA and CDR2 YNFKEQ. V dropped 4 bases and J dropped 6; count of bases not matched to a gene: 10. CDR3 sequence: CASSPGGGQEYEKLFF. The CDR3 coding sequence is TGTGCCAGCAGCCCCGGAGGGGGACAGGAGTATGAAAAACTGTTTTTT.

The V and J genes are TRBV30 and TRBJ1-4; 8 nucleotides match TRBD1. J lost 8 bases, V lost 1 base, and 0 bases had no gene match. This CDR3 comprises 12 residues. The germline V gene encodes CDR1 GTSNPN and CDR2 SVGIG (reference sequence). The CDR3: CAWSGQGEKLFF. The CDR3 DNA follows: TGTGCCTGGAGTGGACAGGGGGAAAAACTGTTTTTT.

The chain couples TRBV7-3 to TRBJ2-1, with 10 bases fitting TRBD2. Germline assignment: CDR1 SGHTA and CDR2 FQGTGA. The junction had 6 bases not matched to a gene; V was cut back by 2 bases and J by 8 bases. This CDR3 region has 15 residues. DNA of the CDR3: TGTGCCAGCAGCTTAGCTAGCGGGAGTATCCATGAGCAGTTCTTC. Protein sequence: CASSLASGSIHEQFF.